The 10 T cell receptor beta chains given below trace back to one sample, sequenced in a study of cytomegalovirus exposure and HLA in healthy donors. The study ran its PCR with 60 Vbeta and 13 Jbeta primers. Data came from immunoSEQ multiplex PCR; TCRdb stores just in-frame clones and leaves some out. The sample contains around 150,000 clones, 75% to 85% of which appear only once. What was sequenced was PBMCs. All receptors derive from a woman under 30 in good health and CMV-seronegative.

V and J are TRBV10-3 and TRBJ1-5; TRBD1 aligns across 9 bases. Per germline, CDR1 ENHRY and CDR2 SYGVKD. V was clipped by 3 bases and J by 1 base; unmatched bases: 1. This CDR3 spans 15 amino acids. The CDR3 loop is CAISDGQGSNQPQHF. The CDR3 DNA is TGTGCCATCAGTGATGGACAGGGGAGCAATCAGCCCCAGCATTTT.

This chain connects TRBV27 to TRBJ1-5; 7 bases are shared with TRBD1. The germline CDR1 and CDR2 sequences are MNHEY and SMNVEV (reference sequence). The V and J ends lost 3 bases and 7 bases, in that order; junction bases with no gene match: 3. This CDR3 contains 13 residues. CDR3 bases: TGTGCCAGCAGTTTCGCAGGGGGGCAGCCCCAGCATTTT. It encodes CASSFAGGQPQHF.

The chain employs TRBV4-1 and TRBJ2-1; 13 nucleotides line up with TRBD2. V dropped 3 bases and J dropped 7; count of bases not matched to a gene: 3. CDR3 length equals 15 residues. Germline-derived CDR1 and CDR2 are MGHRA and YSYEKL. CDR3 nucleotide sequence: TGCGCCAGCAGCCACGGACTAGCGGGAGTAAATGAGCAGTTCTTC. Amino acid sequence: CASSHGLAGVNEQFF.

The rearrangement links TRBV14 to TRBJ2-7, with a weak D call TRBD1 (5 bases). This CDR3 region has 14 residues. The germline gives CDR1 SGHDN, CDR2 FVKESK. V lost 4 bases to trimming and J lost 9 bases, with 19 bases between them. This chain's CDR3 is CASSLKGPAMGQYF. In nucleotides, the CDR3 is TGTGCCAGCAGCCTTAAGGGGCCAGCCATGGGGCAGTACTTC.

The CDR3 sequence is CASRRTGRVTEAFF. CDR3 coding DNA: TGTGCCAGCAGAAGAACAGGGAGGGTCACTGAAGCTTTCTTT. This chain connects TRBV6-4 to TRBJ1-1; D perhaps matches TRBD1 (6 bases). The V end was cut by 6 bases, the J end by 4 bases, with 15 bases between. The CDR3 runs 14 residues. Per germline, CDR1 MRHNA and CDR2 SNTAGT.

J is TRBJ2-1 and V is TRBV19; a possible D gene is TRBD1 (5 bases). V lost 3 bases, J lost 2 bases, and 8 bases lay in between. Per germline, CDR1 LNHDA and CDR2 SQIVND (reference sequence). The CDR3 totals 14 residues. CDR3 in amino acids: CASSIATAYNEQFF. The CDR3 bases are TGTGCCAGTAGTATTGCGACAGCCTACAATGAGCAGTTCTTC. The full variable domain, completed using reference TRBV19 and TRBJ2-1, is DGGITQSPKYLFRKEGQNVTLSCEQNLNHDAMYWYRQDPGQGLRLIYYSQIVNDFQKGDIAEGYSVSREKKESFPLTVTSAQKNPTAFYLCASSIATAYNEQFFGPGTRLTVL.

This sequence joins TRBV15 and TRBJ2-5; 8 bases fit TRBD1. Per germline, CDR1 LNHNV and CDR2 YYDKDF (reference sequence). V lost 6 bases, J lost 0 bases, and 6 bases stayed unmatched. The CDR3 runs to 15 residues. DNA of the CDR3: TGTGCCACCAGATGGACAGGGATCTACCAAGAGACCCAGTACTTC. It codes for CATRWTGIYQETQYF.

This clone was seen a single time. V is TRBV4-1 and J is TRBJ1-6; D unresolved. The CDR3 contains 16 residues. V was shortened by 2 bases and J by 5 bases, with 13 bases between the two germline ends. The V gene's germline CDR1 is MGHRA and CDR2 YSYEKL. CDR3 coding DNA: TGCGCCAGCAGCCAACCCCGGGAGGGTAATAATTCACCCCTCCACTTT. Protein sequence: CASSQPREGNNSPLHF.

The chain carries TRBV28 and TRBJ2-7, with D unclear. The CDR3 contains 13 residues. Germline V gene data show CDR1 as MDHEN and CDR2 as SYDVKM. V was clipped by 5 bases and J by 3 bases, with 11 bases between them. CDR3 protein: CASSPRRLYEQYF. CDR3 DNA: TGTGCCAGCAGTCCGCGCAGGCTCTACGAGCAGTACTTC.

The CDR3 here is CASSQSGSSYNEQFF. In nucleotides, the CDR3 is TGTGCCAGCAGCCAAAGCGGGAGTTCATACAATGAGCAGTTCTTC. The V and J genes are TRBV7-6 and TRBJ2-1; 8 bases map to TRBD2. The CDR3 is 15 amino acids. The J segment lost 4 bases and the V segment lost 5 bases, leaving 7 bases of the junction unmatched. Germline CDR1 SGHVS, CDR2 FNYEAQ. The complete variable domain, with remaining parts taken from reference TRBV7-6 and TRBJ2-1, reads GAGVSQSPRYKVTKRGQDVALRCDPISGHVSLYWYRQALGQGPEFLTYFNYEAQQDKSGLPNDRFSAERPEGSISTLTIQRTEQRDSAMYRCASSQSGSSYNEQFFGPGTRLTVL.